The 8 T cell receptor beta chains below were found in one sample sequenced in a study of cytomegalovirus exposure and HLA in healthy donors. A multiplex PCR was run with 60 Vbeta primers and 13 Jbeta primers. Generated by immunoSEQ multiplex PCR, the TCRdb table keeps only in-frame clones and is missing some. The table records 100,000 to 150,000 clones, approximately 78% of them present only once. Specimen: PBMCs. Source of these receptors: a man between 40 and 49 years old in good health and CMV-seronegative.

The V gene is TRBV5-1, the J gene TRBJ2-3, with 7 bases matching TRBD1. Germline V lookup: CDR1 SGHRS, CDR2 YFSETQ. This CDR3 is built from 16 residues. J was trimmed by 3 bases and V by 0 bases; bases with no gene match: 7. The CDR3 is CASSLGQGWGTDTQYF. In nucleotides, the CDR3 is TGCGCCAGCAGCTTGGGACAGGGCTGGGGGACAGATACGCAGTATTTT.

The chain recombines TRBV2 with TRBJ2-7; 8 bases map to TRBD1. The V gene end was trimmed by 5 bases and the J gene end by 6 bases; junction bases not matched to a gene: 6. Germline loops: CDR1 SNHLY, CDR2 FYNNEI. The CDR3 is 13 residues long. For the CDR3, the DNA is TGTGCCAGCAGTTTAGGACAGGGCGCCGAGCAGTACTTC. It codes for CASSLGQGAEQYF. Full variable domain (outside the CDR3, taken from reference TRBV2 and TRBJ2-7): EPEVTQTPSHQVTQMGQEVILRCVPISNHLYFYWYRQILGQKVEFLVSFYNNEISEKSEIFDDQFSVERPDGSNFTLKIRSTKLEDSAMYFCASSLGQGAEQYFGPGTRLTVT.

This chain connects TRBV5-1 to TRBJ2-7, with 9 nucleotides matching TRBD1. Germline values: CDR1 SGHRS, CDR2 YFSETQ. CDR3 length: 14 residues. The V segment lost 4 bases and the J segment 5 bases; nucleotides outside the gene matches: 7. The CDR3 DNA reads TGCGCCAGCAGCGTCAACAGGGGGCTCCACGAGCAGTACTTC. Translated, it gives CASSVNRGLHEQYF.

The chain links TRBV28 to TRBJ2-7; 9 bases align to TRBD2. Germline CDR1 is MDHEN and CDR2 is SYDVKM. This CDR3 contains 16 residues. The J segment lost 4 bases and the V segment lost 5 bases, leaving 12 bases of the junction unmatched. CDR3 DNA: TGTGCCAGCAGTCCCCCTACTGCGGGAGGGTGGTACGAGCAGTACTTC. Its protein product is CASSPPTAGGWYEQYF.

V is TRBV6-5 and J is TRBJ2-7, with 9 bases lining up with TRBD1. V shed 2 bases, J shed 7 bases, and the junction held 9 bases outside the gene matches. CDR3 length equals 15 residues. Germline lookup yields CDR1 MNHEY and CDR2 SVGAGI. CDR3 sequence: CASSYGGTGFLEQYF. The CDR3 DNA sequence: TGTGCCAGCAGTTACGGTGGGACAGGGTTCCTAGAGCAGTACTTC.

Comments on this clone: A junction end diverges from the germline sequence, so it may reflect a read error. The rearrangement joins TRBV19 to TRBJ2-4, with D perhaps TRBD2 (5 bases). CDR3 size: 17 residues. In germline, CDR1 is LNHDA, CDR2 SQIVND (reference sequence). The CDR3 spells CASSIQLRTLAKNSQYF. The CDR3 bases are TGTGCCAGTAGTATACAGCTCCGAACCCTAGCCAAAAACAGTCAGTACTTC.

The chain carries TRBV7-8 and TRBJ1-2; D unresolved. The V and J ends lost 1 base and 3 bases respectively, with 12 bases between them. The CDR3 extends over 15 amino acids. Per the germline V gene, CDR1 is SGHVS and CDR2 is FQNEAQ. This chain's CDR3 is CASSLVSAGYYGYTF. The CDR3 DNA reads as TGTGCCAGCAGCTTAGTATCCGCGGGGTACTATGGCTACACCTTC.

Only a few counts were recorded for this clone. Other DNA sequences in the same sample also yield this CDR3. The CDR3 DNA reads TGTGCCAGCAGTTTGGGCGGGAACTATGGCTACACCTTC. It yields the protein CASSLGGNYGYTF. The chain couples TRBV28 to TRBJ1-2; no clear D. The ends were cut back, 3 bases at V and 2 bases at J, with 7 bases in the middle. The length of the CDR3 is 13 residues. Germline lookup yields CDR1 MDHEN and CDR2 SYDVKM.